This T cell receptor (beta chain) was identified in a study of control samples from healthy donors and cancer patients. Repertoires were generated with immunoSEQ multiplex PCR, while TCRdb's copy carries only in-frame clones and drops some. This sample has about 65,000 clones, with 90% found just once. Trimming removed 6 bases at V and 4 bases at J, with 12 bases between. Germline-derived CDR1 and CDR2 are MNHEY and SVGAGI. This CDR3 is 13 amino acids long. This sequence joins TRBV6-5 and TRBJ1-2; D not resolved. The sequenced material came from PBMCs. This TCR came from a woman in her forties or fifties with colorectal cancer. The CDR3 loop is CASSLDLAYGYTF. Written as DNA, the CDR3 is TGTGCCAGCAGCCTTGACTTGGCCTATGGCTACACCTTC.